Detailed here is one T cell receptor (beta chain). Antigen: not known. Trimming removed 6 bases from V and 6 bases from J; junction bases left unmatched: 9. Germline CDR1 SGHAT, CDR2 FQNNGV. The CDR3 is 16 residues long. Per sample, the assay covered roughly 9.2 x 10^4 TCR templates. The method was immunoSEQ multiplex PCR; TCRdb's version includes in-frame clones alone and lacks a portion of them. The data show 70,000 or so clones, approximately 89% seen once. These data come from a study of siplizumab effects on memory and regulatory T cells. Study outcomes and limitations: Greater diversity than memory cells seemed evident in naive T cells, which also appeared to be major alloresponse contributors.

The specimen sequenced was Tregs sorted from blood. This chain uses TRBV11-2 with TRBJ2-3; 13 nucleotides agree with TRBD2. The sequence was collected from a human donor in good health. The CDR3 DNA follows: TGTGCCAGCAGTCCCGGACTAGCGGGAGCAGCCGATACGCAGTATTTT. This gives the protein CASSPGLAGAADTQYF.